The source of this T cell receptor (beta chain) is a study of blood T cell repertoires in COVID-19. This CDR3 region has 15 residues. Germline V gene lookup returns CDR1 MDHEN and CDR2 SYDVKM. The V segment lost 8 bases and the J segment 4 bases; nucleotides outside the gene matches: 11. Enrolled during active infection, Seattle patients were then followed longitudinally. Using immunoSEQ multiplex PCR, the repertoire was profiled, and TCRdb retains in-frame clones only, with some absent. The sample holds roughly 60,000 clones, approximately 83% seen once. The genes are TRBV28 and TRBJ1-5; 7 bases line up with TRBD1. The sample taken for sequencing was peripheral blood. The sequence derives from a man aged 25 to 45 with COVID-19, enrolled during active disease. The CDR3 DNA reads TGTGCCAGCTTGCGACAGGGTTCCACTAATCAGCCCCAGCATTTT. This sequence encodes CASLRQGSTNQPQHF.